This TCR beta chain originates from a study of cytomegalovirus exposure and HLA in healthy donors. Findings and limits, study-wide: TRBV6-2, TRBV6-3 and some other V segments were unresolvable in 87-base-pair reads.

Only a few counts were recorded for this clone. Its antigen is unknown. Vbeta (60) and Jbeta (13) primers were used in the PCR. Clones were read by immunoSEQ multiplex PCR, and TCRdb kept only the in-frame ones, dropping some. Of fewer than 120,000 clones in the sample, 60% to 85% are singletons; the top ten hold 1.3%. CDR1 and CDR2 (germline): MNHNY, SVGAGI (reference sequence). Trimming took off 6 bases at V and 7 bases at J, with 12 bases between the two ends. The CDR3 covers 12 residues. The rearrangement uses TRBV6-6 and TRBJ1-1; weak D call: TRBD1 (5 bases). Sequenced input: PBMCs. This clonotype originated in a woman aged 25-40 years in good health and CMV-seronegative. CDR3 in amino acids: CASRSTVREAFF. In DNA, the CDR3 is TGTGCCAGCAGGTCGACAGTCCGTGAAGCTTTCTTT.